These 25 T cell receptor beta chains share one sample of origin, sequenced in a study of response to subunit inactivated influenza vaccine. One entry per CDR3 protein results from TCRdb running MiXCR on the RT-PCR reads. Found here are hundreds of thousands of distinct CDR3 sequences, 12% to 15% of them singletons; the top ten hold roughly 7.6%. Sequencing was performed on PBMCs from blood, taken 14 to 15 days before vaccination. These receptors all come from a man in his fifties who received an inactivated influenza vaccine.

This clonotype was seen a handful of times. The chain has TRBV28 and TRBJ1-5, with a possible D match to TRBD1 (5 bases). The V gene's germline CDR1 is MDHEN and CDR2 SYDVKM. CDR3 size: 15 residues. V shed 3 bases and J shed 4 bases, with 13 bases lying between them. For the CDR3, the DNA is TGTGCCAGCAGTTTTGGGGGAAGGAGAAATCAGCCCCAGCATTTT. Translated: CASSFGGRRNQPQHF.

The table lists this clonotype with many counts. The V call is TRBV29-1, the J call TRBJ1-1, with 10 bases aligning to TRBD1. V lost 8 bases, J lost 1 base, and 4 bases stayed unmatched. Germline CDR1 and CDR2: SQVTM and ANQGSEA. The CDR3 extends over 13 amino acids. As DNA, the CDR3 is TGCAGCATCGACAGGGGGCCGAACACTGAAGCTTTCTTT. Amino acids: CSIDRGPNTEAFF.

The chain joins TRBV27 to TRBJ1-2, with a tentative D call TRBD1 (5 bases). V lost 0 bases to trimming and J lost 4 bases, with 9 bases between them. In germline, CDR1 is MNHEY, CDR2 SMNVEV (reference sequence). The CDR3 runs to 14 residues. CDR3 sequence reads: CASSLSGRSYGYTF. CDR3 bases: TGTGCCAGCAGTTTATCGGGGCGTTCCTATGGCTACACCTTC.

This clonotype has a count of ten or more. V gene TRBV29-1 combines with J gene TRBJ1-4; 7 bases map to TRBD1. The germline V gene has CDR1 SQVTM and CDR2 ANQGSEA. Losses at the gene ends were 7 bases for V and 8 bases for J; bases not matched to a gene: 4. The CDR3 is made up of 11 amino acids. In nucleotides, the CDR3 is TGCAGCGCTAAGACAGGGGAAAAACTGTTTTTT. The encoded protein is CSAKTGEKLFF.

J is TRBJ2-1 and V is TRBV5-1; D possibly matches TRBD1 or TRBD2 (5 bases each). V was trimmed by 4 bases and J by 10 bases, leaving 18 bases between them. CDR3 length: 14 amino acids. Germline V CDR1 and CDR2: SGHRS, YFSETQ. The CDR3 DNA reads TGCGCCAGCAGCCTAGGGGAGTTCAGACCCGAGCAGTTCTTC. Amino acid sequence: CASSLGEFRPEQFF.

This chain connects TRBV4-2 to TRBJ1-5; D is ambiguous. The CDR3 is 16 amino acids. CDR1 and CDR2 from the germline V gene are LGHNA and YNFKEQ. V was shortened by 0 bases and J by 2 bases, with 11 bases between the two germline ends. The chain's CDR3 is CASSQDFPSGNQPQHF. The CDR3 DNA follows: TGTGCCAGCAGCCAAGATTTCCCATCTGGCAATCAGCCCCAGCATTTT.

V usage is TRBV6-5 and J usage is TRBJ1-3; D is ambiguous. Germline CDR1 and CDR2: MNHEY and SVGAGI. The CDR3 consists of 11 residues. V was trimmed by 6 bases and J by 3 bases, leaving 3 bases between them. CDR3 residues: CASRIGNTIYF. For the CDR3, the DNA is TGTGCCAGCAGAATTGGAAACACCATATATTTT.

The rearrangement links TRBV15 to TRBJ1-6; D is unclear. Germline V lookup: CDR1 LNHNV, CDR2 YYDKDF (reference sequence). Trimming took 1 base from V and 4 from J, leaving 11 bases between them. This CDR3 is 16 amino acids long. The CDR3 protein is CATSRVSQRYNSPLHF. The CDR3 bases are TGTGCCACCAGCAGAGTCTCGCAAAGATATAATTCACCCCTCCACTTT.

This clonotype was counted a few times. The rearrangement joins TRBV6-1 to TRBJ2-7, with D perhaps matching TRBD1 (5 bases). Per germline, CDR1 MNHNS and CDR2 SASEGT. Deletions cut 4 bases from V and 3 bases from J, with 13 bases between. CDR3 length: 14 residues. CDR3 bases: TGTGCCAGCAGTGCCGACAGCCTTTTCTACGAGCAGTACTTC. It yields the protein CASSADSLFYEQYF.

V is TRBV5-1 and J is TRBJ2-7, with 10 bases identical to TRBD1. Germline V gives CDR1 SGHRS, CDR2 YFSETQ. The CDR3 is made up of 14 amino acids. V was pared by 4 bases and J by 5 bases, with 6 bases of the junction left unmatched. The CDR3 nucleotides read TGCGCCAGCAGCCTTAGACAGGGGGCCCACGAGCAGTACTTC. This sequence encodes CASSLRQGAHEQYF. Combining the CDR3 with reference TRBV5-1 and TRBJ2-7 gives the whole variable domain KAGVTQTPRYLIKTRGQQVTLSCSPISGHRSVSWYQQTPGQGLQFLFEYFSETQRNKGNFPGRFSGRQFSNSRSEMNVSTLELGDSALYLCASSLRQGAHEQYFGPGTRLTVT.

The chain combines TRBV6-1 with TRBJ2-3; D is perhaps TRBD2 (5 bases). Germline V gene data show CDR1 as MNHNS and CDR2 as SASEGT. The CDR3 sequence is 14 residues long. V dropped 3 bases and J dropped 0 bases, with 7 bases sitting between them. CDR3 protein: CASSESGSTDTQYF. Here the CDR3 DNA reads TGTGCCAGCAGTGAGTCGGGGAGCACAGATACGCAGTATTTT.

This chain connects TRBV6-2 or TRBV6-3 to TRBJ2-3; possibly TRBD2 for D (5 bases). V shed 2 bases and J shed 2 bases, with 14 bases lying between them. The CDR3 is 16 amino acids. Looked up from germline, CDR1 is MNHEY and CDR2 is SVGEGT. The CDR3 protein is CASSYPLHGVTDTQYF. CDR3 nucleotides: TGTGCCAGCAGTTACCCCCTTCACGGGGTCACAGATACGCAGTATTTT.

This clonotype occurred a few times. This chain uses TRBV27 with TRBJ2-6; D is uncertain. CDR3 length: 15 residues. Germline V lookup: CDR1 MNHEY, CDR2 SMNVEV (reference sequence). Trimming left V 2 bases short and J 1 base short, with 6 bases between. Here the CDR3 reads CASSLGLSGANVLTF. The CDR3 DNA is TGTGCCAGCAGTTTAGGGTTATCTGGGGCCAACGTCCTGACTTTC.

This clonotype came up a few times. The V and J genes are TRBV12-3 or TRBV12-4 and TRBJ2-1; 10 nucleotides line up with TRBD2. The CDR3 covers 15 residues. After removal of 4 bases from V and 5 bases from J, the junction contained 5 bases not matched to a gene. CDR3 region: CASSWASGGNNEQFF. The CDR3 DNA reads as TGTGCCAGCAGTTGGGCTAGCGGGGGAAACAATGAGCAGTTCTTC.

At least ten counts were recorded for this clonotype. J is TRBJ2-7 and V is TRBV5-6; maybe TRBD2 (5 bases). Looked up from germline, CDR1 is SGHDT and CDR2 is YYEEEE. This CDR3 comprises 12 residues. Trimming cost V 1 base and J 5 bases, with 7 bases left between them. The CDR3 region is CASSLSGNEQYF. DNA of the CDR3: TGTGCCAGCAGCTTGAGCGGCAACGAGCAGTACTTC.

CDR3 nucleotide sequence: TGTGCCAGCAGTGACCGGGACCCCTCCTACAATGAGCAGTTCTTC. This gives the protein CASSDRDPSYNEQFF. The J gene is TRBJ2-1, the V gene TRBV2; tentatively, D is TRBD1 or TRBD2 (5 bases each). The CDR3 is 15 amino acids. Trimming took 3 bases from V and 0 from J, leaving 9 bases between them. Germline V lookup: CDR1 SNHLY, CDR2 FYNNEI.

This clonotype was recorded at least ten times. This sequence joins TRBV29-1 and TRBJ1-5; possible D gene TRBD1, 6 bases. With 6 bases removed from V and 4 bases from J, the gap between germline ends came to 22 bases. This CDR3 has 16 residues. Germline CDR1 and CDR2: SQVTM and ANQGSEA. CDR3 sequence (DNA): TGCAGCGTGACGCAGAATGGTTGGGGGCGTAATCAGCCCCAGCATTTT. It translates to CSVTQNGWGRNQPQHF.

J is TRBJ2-5 and V is TRBV27, with a weak D call TRBD1 (6 bases). The CDR3 is 14 residues long. In germline, CDR1 is MNHEY, CDR2 SMNVEV (reference sequence). V was clipped by 3 bases and J by 5 bases, with 13 bases between them. The DNA of the CDR3 is TGTGCCAGCAGTTTCCAGGGGCCCTCGGAGACCCAGTACTTC. Protein: CASSFQGPSETQYF.

The chain uses TRBV30 and TRBJ1-2; possibly TRBD1 for D (6 bases). The CDR3 extends over 13 amino acids. Germline CDR1 is GTSNPN and CDR2 is SVGIG (reference sequence). V shed 5 bases and J shed 6 bases, with 16 bases lying between them. As DNA, the CDR3 is TGTGCCTGGGACTATATGGGGGCTGATGGCTACACCTTC. As protein: CAWDYMGADGYTF.

This clonotype was counted between two and nine times. The V and J genes are TRBV28 and TRBJ2-3; no firm D call. From germline, CDR1 is MDHEN and CDR2 SYDVKM. This CDR3 comprises 13 residues. The V and J ends lost 3 bases and 5 bases respectively, with 9 bases between them. The CDR3 here is CASSFLSGDTQYF. As DNA, the CDR3 is TGTGCCAGCAGTTTCCTTTCGGGAGATACGCAGTATTTT. The full variable domain, with the rest looked up from reference TRBV28 and TRBJ2-3, is DVKVTQSSRYLVKRTGEKVFLECVQDMDHENMFWYRQDPGLGLRLIYFSYDVKMKEKGDIPEGYSVSREKKERFSLILESASTNQTSMYLCASSFLSGDTQYFGPGTRLTVL.

The table lists this clonotype with many counts. The chain recombines TRBV7-9 with TRBJ1-2; a possible D gene is TRBD1 (6 bases). CDR3 length: 13 residues. The germline CDR1 and CDR2 sequences are SEHNR and FQNEAQ (reference sequence). V was cut by 1 base and J by 6 bases, with 9 bases left in between. The CDR3 spells CASSLGGAHGYTF. DNA for the CDR3: TGTGCCAGCAGCTTAGGGGGGGCGCATGGCTACACCTTC.

This clonotype was detected many times. V and J are TRBV28 and TRBJ2-3; perhaps TRBD1 as D (6 bases). V dropped 1 base and J dropped 3 bases, with 8 bases sitting between them. This CDR3 is built from 14 residues. Germline lookup yields CDR1 MDHEN and CDR2 SYDVKM. Here the CDR3 DNA reads TGTGCCAGCAGTTTATCACAGGGAACAGATACGCAGTATTTT. It encodes CASSLSQGTDTQYF.

This clonotype was detected only a few times. The chain recombines TRBV25-1 with TRBJ2-7; tentatively, D is TRBD2 (7 bases). CDR1 and CDR2 (germline): MGHDK, SYGVNS. The CDR3 runs to 15 residues. Trimming shortened V by 2 bases and J by 5 bases, and 16 bases separated the two germline ends. In DNA, the CDR3 is TGTGCCAGCAGTGAAAGAGGGGGGGGATCTGACGAGCAGTACTTC. This codes for CASSERGGGSDEQYF.

CDR3 protein: CASSGHANEQFF. CDR3 coding DNA: TGTGCCAGCAGTGGACATGCCAATGAGCAGTTCTTC. This chain uses TRBV2 with TRBJ2-1; the D is unclear. This CDR3 comprises 12 residues. The V gene lost 4 bases and the J gene lost 6 bases, with 7 bases spanning the gap. The germline gives CDR1 SNHLY, CDR2 FYNNEI.

V gene TRBV12-3 or TRBV12-4 combines with J gene TRBJ2-5, with TRBD1 matching over 8 bases. The junction had 4 bases not matched to a gene; V was cut back by 5 bases and J by 2 bases. This CDR3 region has 14 residues. The CDR3 sequence is CASSDRGLQETQYF. In DNA form, the CDR3 reads TGTGCCAGCAGTGACAGGGGCCTTCAAGAGACCCAGTACTTC.